This is a list of T cell receptor beta chains from one sample in a study of cytomegalovirus exposure and HLA in healthy donors. Profiling relied on immunoSEQ multiplex PCR, and the TCRdb table lists in-frame clones only, not all of them. The sample consists of approximately 100,000 clones, 85% to 90% of them appearing once. The sample consisted of PBMCs. These receptors came from a woman younger than 35 in good health and CMV-seronegative. Both conserved end residues are trimmed from each CDR3.

V,J,length,CDR3
TRBV28,TRBJ1-1,14,ASKWIAKGARTEAF
TRBV29-1,TRBJ1-2,12,SVEEVSRGKGYT
TRBV11-1,TRBJ2-3,13,ASSSTGQGEITQY
TRBV6-1,TRBJ1-3,14,ASSGRTQGSGNTIY
TRBV7-9,TRBJ2-3,14,ASSLVTGVPTDTQY
TRBV7-6,TRBJ2-1,16,ASSLGARAASSYNEQF
TRBV5-1,TRBJ2-7,9,ASSDSYEQY
TRBV13,TRBJ2-2,13,ASNYRDTNTGELF
TRBV7-2,TRBJ1-2,13,ASSLWGGANYGYT
TRBV5-4,TRBJ2-3,12,ASSPGLLLDTQY
TRBV6-6,TRBJ2-7,12,ASSTRDRVHEQY
TRBV18,TRBJ1-4,13,ASSPGQGANEKLF
TRBV5-6,TRBJ1-2,11,ASSLGQGHGYT
TRBV5-1,TRBJ2-7,12,ASSKTTALYEQY
TRBV5-6,TRBJ2-3,14,ASSLGLAEFTDTQY
TRBV7-6,TRBJ2-7,15,ASRRGTTGRTSYEQY
TRBV21-1,TRBJ1-5,13,ASSKRQYSNQPQH
TRBV7-3,TRBJ2-3,14,ASSYRTLASPDTQY
TRBV30,TRBJ2-3,12,AWSLAGGTDTQY
TRBV19,TRBJ2-1,15,ASSIVGVRPSYNEQF
TRBV18,TRBJ1-2,11,ASSPAESYGYT
TRBV6-1,TRBJ2-2,13,ASSEAPLSAGELF
TRBV7-9,TRBJ2-7,10,ASSAGGYEQY
TRBV6-6,TRBJ2-3,13,ASSYSGTGTDTQY
TRBV28,TRBJ1-4,13,ASSLSGTGEEKLF
TRBV9,TRBJ2-1,11,ASRGGTENEQF
TRBV6-5,TRBJ2-5,10,ASMGGGGTQY
TRBV7-6,TRBJ1-3,12,ASRETTAGNTIY
TRBV9,TRBJ1-1,11,ASSGRDSTEAF
TRBV2,TRBJ2-3,14,ASRKQPGLHTDTQY
TRBV18,TRBJ2-7,11,ASSPTTLIEQY
TRBV9,TRBJ1-4,13,ASSPQQGGSEKLF
TRBV7-9,TRBJ2-7,12,ASSWPGQEREQY
TRBV5-4,TRBJ2-7,12,ASSPTGTAYEQY